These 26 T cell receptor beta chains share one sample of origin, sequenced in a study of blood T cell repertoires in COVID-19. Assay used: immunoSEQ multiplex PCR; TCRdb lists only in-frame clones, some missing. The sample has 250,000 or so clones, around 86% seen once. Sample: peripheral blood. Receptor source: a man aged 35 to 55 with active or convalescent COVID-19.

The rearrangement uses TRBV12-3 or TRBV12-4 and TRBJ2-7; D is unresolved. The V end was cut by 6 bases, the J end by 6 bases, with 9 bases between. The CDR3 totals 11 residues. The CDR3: CASSPSSEQYF. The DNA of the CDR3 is TGTGCCAGCAGCCCTTCCAGCGAGCAGTACTTC.

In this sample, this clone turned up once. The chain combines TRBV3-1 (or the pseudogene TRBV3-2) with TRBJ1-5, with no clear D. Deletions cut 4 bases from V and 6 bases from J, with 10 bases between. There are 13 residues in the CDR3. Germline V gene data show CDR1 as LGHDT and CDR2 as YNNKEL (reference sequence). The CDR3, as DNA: TGTGCCAGCAGCCCAAGGGAGGCTCAGCCCCAGCATTTT. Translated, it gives CASSPREAQPQHF.

CDR3 bases: TGTGCCAGTAATAACGGCCTCCCGGGCGGGGAGCTGTTTTTT. Amino acids: CASNNGLPGGELFF. This chain links TRBV19 with TRBJ2-2; D uncertain. This CDR3 comprises 14 residues. Germline loops: CDR1 LNHDA, CDR2 SQIVND (reference sequence). The ends were cut back, 7 bases at V and 7 bases at J, with 16 bases in the middle.

This chain's CDR3 is CASGPGLASFYEQYF. The CDR3 DNA reads as TGTGCTAGTGGTCCGGGACTAGCTTCCTTTTACGAGCAGTACTTC. V gene TRBV12-5 combines with J gene TRBJ2-7; 9 nucleotides line up with TRBD2. From germline, CDR1 is LGHNT and CDR2 FRNRAP. V shed 5 bases and J 4 bases; nucleotides not matched to a gene: 9. This CDR3 contains 15 residues.

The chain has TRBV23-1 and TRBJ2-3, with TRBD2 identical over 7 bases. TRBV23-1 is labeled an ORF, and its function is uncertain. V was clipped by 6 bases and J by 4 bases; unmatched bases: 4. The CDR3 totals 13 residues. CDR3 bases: TGCGCCAGCAGCCCTGGGAGGGCAGATACGCAGTATTTT. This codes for CASSPGRADTQYF.

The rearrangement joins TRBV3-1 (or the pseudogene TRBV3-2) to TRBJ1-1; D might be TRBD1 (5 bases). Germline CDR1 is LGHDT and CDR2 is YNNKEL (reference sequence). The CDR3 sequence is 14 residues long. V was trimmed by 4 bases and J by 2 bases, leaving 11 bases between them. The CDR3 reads CASSPEQANTEAFF. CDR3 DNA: TGTGCCAGCAGCCCTGAACAGGCAAACACTGAAGCTTTCTTT.

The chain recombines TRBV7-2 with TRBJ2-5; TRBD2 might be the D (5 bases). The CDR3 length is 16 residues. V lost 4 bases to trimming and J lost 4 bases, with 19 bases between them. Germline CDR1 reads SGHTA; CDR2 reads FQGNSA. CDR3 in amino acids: CASSYGTGIRGETQYF. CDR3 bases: TGTGCCAGCAGCTACGGAACCGGGATCCGGGGAGAGACCCAGTACTTC.

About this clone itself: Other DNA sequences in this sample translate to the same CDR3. This chain's CDR3 is CASSLGSGEQYF. For the CDR3, the DNA is TGTGCCAGCAGCTTGGGGTCCGGCGAGCAGTACTTC. The rearrangement uses TRBV5-4 and TRBJ2-7; D is uncertain. CDR3 length: 12 residues. V shed 0 bases and J shed 6 bases, with 7 bases lying between them. The germline V gene encodes CDR1 SGHNT and CDR2 YYREEE (reference sequence).

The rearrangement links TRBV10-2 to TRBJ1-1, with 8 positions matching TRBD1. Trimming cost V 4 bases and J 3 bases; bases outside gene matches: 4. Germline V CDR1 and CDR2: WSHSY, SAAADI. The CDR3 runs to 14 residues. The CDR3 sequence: CASSAQGEYTEAFF. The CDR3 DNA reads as TGCGCCAGCAGTGCACAGGGGGAGTACACTGAAGCTTTCTTT.

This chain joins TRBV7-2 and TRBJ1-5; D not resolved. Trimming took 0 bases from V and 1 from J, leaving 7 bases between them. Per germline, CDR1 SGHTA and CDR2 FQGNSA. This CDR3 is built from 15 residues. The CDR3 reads CASSLAWQSNQPQHF. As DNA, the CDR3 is TGTGCCAGCAGCTTAGCGTGGCAGAGCAATCAGCCCCAGCATTTT.

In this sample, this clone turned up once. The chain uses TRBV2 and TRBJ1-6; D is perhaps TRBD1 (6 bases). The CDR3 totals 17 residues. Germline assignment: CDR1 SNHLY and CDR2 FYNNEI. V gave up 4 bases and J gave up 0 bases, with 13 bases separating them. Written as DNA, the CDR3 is TGTGCCAGCAGTGGCTGGCAGGACAGCTCCTATAATTCACCCCTCCACTTT. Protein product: CASSGWQDSSYNSPLHF.

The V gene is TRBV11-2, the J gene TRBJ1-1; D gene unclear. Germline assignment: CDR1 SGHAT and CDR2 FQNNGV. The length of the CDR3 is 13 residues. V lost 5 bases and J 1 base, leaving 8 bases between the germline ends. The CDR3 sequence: CASSPDTNTEAFF. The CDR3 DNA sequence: TGTGCCAGCAGCCCCGACACGAACACTGAAGCTTTCTTT.

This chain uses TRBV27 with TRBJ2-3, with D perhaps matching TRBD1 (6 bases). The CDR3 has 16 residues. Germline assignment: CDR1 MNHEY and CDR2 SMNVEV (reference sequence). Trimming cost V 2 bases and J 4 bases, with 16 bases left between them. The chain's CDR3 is CASSLRRQGNPDTQYF. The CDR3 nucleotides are TGTGCCAGCAGTTTACGACGCCAGGGGAACCCAGATACGCAGTATTTT.

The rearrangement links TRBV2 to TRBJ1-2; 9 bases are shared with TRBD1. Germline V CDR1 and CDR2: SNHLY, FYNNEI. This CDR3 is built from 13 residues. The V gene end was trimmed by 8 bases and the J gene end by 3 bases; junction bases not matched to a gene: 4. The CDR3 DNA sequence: TGTGCCAGCTGGGACAGGGAGGACTATGGCTACACCTTC. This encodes CASWDREDYGYTF.

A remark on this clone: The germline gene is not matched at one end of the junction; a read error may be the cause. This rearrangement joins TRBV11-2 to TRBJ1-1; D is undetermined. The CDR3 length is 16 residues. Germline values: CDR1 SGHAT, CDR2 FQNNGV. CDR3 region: CASKLTRGISNAEAFF. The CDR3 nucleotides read TGTGCCAGCAAGCTTACCCGAGGGATATCGAACGCTGAAGCTTTCTTT.

The CDR3 here is CATSDGGRNQPQHF. DNA for the CDR3: TGTGCCACCAGTGACGGGGGTAGAAATCAGCCCCAGCATTTT. The rearrangement uses TRBV24-1 and TRBJ1-5; tentative D call: TRBD1 (5 bases). The CDR3 consists of 14 residues. Germline CDR1 KGHDR, CDR2 SFDVKD. V was trimmed by 4 bases and J by 4 bases, leaving 10 bases between them.

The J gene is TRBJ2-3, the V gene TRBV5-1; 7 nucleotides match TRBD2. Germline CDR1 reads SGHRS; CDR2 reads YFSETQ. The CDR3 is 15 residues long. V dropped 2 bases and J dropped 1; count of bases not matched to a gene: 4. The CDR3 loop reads CASSFETSRTDTQYF. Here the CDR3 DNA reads TGCGCCAGCAGCTTCGAGACTAGCCGCACAGATACGCAGTATTTT.

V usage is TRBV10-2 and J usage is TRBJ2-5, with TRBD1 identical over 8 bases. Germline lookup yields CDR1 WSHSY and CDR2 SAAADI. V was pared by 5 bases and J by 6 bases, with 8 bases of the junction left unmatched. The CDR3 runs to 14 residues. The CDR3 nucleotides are TGCGCCAGCAGTCCTTCACAGGGGGTGAAGACCCAGTACTTC. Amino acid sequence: CASSPSQGVKTQYF.

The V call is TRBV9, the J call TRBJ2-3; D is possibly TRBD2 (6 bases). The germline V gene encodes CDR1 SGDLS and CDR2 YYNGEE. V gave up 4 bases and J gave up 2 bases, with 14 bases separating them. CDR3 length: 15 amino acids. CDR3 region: CASSPRGVNTDTQYF. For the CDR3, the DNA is TGTGCCAGCAGCCCCCGCGGGGTGAACACAGATACGCAGTATTTT.

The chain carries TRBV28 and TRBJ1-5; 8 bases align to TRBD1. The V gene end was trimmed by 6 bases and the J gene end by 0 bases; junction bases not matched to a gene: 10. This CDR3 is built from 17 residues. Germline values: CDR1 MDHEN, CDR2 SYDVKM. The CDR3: CASSSGQGRHSNQPQHF. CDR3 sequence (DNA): TGTGCCAGCAGCTCTGGACAGGGCCGCCATAGCAATCAGCCCCAGCATTTT.

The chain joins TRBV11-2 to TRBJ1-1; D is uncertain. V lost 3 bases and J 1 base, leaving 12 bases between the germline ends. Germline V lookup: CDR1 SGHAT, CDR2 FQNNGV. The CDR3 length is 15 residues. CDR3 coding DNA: TGTGCCAGCAGCTTTCAAAGATCGGGGAACACTGAAGCTTTCTTT. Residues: CASSFQRSGNTEAFF.

The CDR3 nucleotides read TGTGCCACCAGACAGTCACTAGCGGGAGTAGATACGCAGTATTTT. The encoded protein is CATRQSLAGVDTQYF. The chain joins TRBV24-1 to TRBJ2-3; 11 nucleotides match TRBD2. V shed 7 bases and J 5 bases; nucleotides not matched to a gene: 7. This CDR3 region has 15 residues. CDR1 is KGHDR, CDR2 SFDVKD, per germline.

In DNA, the CDR3 is TGCGCCAGCAGTGAGAGGGGGAATGAGCAGTTCTTC. Translated, it gives CASSERGNEQFF. The V and J genes are TRBV10-1 and TRBJ2-1; possibly TRBD1 for D (6 bases). The CDR3 covers 12 residues. Per germline, CDR1 WNHNN and CDR2 SYGVQD (reference sequence). V shed 2 bases and J shed 7 bases, with 6 bases lying between them.

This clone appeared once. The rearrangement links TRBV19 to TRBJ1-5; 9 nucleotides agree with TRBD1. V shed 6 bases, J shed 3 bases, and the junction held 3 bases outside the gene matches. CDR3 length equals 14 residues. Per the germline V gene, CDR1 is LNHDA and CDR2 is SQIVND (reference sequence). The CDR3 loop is CASRGQGPNQPQHF. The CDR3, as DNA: TGTGCCAGTAGGGGACAGGGTCCCAATCAGCCCCAGCATTTT. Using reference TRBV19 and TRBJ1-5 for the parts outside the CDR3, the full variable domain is DGGITQSPKYLFRKEGQNVTLSCEQNLNHDAMYWYRQDPGQGLRLIYYSQIVNDFQKGDIAEGYSVSREKKESFPLTVTSAQKNPTAFYLCASRGQGPNQPQHFGDGTRLSIL.

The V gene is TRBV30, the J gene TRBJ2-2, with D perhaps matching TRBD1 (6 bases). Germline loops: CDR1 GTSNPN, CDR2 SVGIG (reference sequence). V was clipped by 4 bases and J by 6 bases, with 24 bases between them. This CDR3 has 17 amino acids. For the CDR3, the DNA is TGTGCCTGGAAGACCTCCGGGACACCCGAGGGGGCCGGGGAGCTGTTTTTT. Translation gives CAWKTSGTPEGAGELFF.

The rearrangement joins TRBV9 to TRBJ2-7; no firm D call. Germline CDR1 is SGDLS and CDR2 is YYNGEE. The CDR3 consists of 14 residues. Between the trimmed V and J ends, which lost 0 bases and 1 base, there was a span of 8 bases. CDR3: CASSVGLTSYEQYF. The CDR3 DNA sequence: TGTGCCAGCAGCGTAGGTCTCACTTCCTACGAGCAGTACTTC. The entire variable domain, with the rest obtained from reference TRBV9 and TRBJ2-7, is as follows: DSGVTQTPKHLITATGQRVTLRCSPRSGDLSVYWYQQSLDQGLQFLIQYYNGEERAKGNILERFSAQQFPDLHSELNLSSLELGDSALYFCASSVGLTSYEQYFGPGTRLTVT.